The clone carrying this T cell receptor (beta chain) was detected ten times or more. The antigen is not known. This sample was taken from a study of CD8 T cells in ankylosing spondylitis. This CDR3 contains 15 residues. Trimming removed 3 bases from V and 2 bases from J; junction bases left unmatched: 3. Study-level findings and limits: A motif in TCR beta, a set of 8 or 9 highly homologous variants, appeared characteristic of ankylosing spondylitis blood. Researchers report that disease-linked clones proved CD8+ and relatively rare in peripheral blood.

Quantitative 5'-RACE with molecular barcodes was used to make the TCR beta libraries. Each CDR3 protein is one row after TCRdb ran MiXCR on the 5' RACE reads. This table has more than 300,000 distinct CDR3 sequences, roughly 12% appearing once. This chain joins TRBV12-3 or TRBV12-4 and TRBJ2-3; 9 bases agree with TRBD2. The receptor was isolated from a female donor with ankylosing spondylitis or in good health (not recorded which). Material: blood, either unsorted or a sorted T cell fraction (not recorded which). CDR3 amino acids: CASSFGGGDTDTQYF. CDR3 bases: TGTGCCAGCAGTTTCGGCGGGGGGGACACAGATACGCAGTATTTT.